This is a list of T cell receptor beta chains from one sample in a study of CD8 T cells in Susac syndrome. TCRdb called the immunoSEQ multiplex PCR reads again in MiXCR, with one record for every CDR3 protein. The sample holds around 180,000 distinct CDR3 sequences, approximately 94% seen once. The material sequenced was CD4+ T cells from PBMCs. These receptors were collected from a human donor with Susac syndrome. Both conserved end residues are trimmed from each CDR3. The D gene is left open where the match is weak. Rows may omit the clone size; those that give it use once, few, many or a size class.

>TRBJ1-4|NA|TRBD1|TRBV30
ARSGLTGLGEKLF
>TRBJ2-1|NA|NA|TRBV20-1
SASRDTPYNEQF
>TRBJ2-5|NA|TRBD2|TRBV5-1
ASSWQTAGETQY
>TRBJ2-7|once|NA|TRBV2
ASSVGPYEQY
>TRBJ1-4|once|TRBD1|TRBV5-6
ASSFGTDEKLF
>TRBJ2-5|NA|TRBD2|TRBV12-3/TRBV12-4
ASSRTSGPSLGTQY
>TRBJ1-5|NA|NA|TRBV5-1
ASSSDRNQPQH
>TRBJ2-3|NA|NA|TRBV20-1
SATPGVGTDTQY
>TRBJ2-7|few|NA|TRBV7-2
ASSLDGGEQY
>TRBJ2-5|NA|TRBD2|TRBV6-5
ASGGGWETQY
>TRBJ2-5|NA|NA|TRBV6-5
ASSLLTGRVGETQY
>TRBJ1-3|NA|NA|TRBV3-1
ASSQRGGGNTIY
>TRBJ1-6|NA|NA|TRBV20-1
SARDQNSPLH
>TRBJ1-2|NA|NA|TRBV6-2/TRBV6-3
AVGRAYGYT
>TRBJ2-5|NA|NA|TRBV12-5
ASVPRGGQETQY
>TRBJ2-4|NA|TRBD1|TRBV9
ASSGSGQGVIQY
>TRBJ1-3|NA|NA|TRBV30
AWSQDSSGNTIY
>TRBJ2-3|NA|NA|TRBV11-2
ASSQASRPYGDTQY
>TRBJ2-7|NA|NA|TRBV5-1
ASSRQPGRDYEQY
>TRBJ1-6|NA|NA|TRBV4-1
ASSQVGRGGPAGNSPLH
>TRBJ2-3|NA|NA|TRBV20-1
SATAGAVTDTQY
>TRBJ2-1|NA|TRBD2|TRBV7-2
ASSFGTSGAEF
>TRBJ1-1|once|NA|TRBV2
ASSADMNTEAF
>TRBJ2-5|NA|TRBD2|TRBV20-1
SARESSGGETQY
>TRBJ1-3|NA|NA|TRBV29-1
SVESQAGNTIY
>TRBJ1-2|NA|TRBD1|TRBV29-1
SVRQGNYGYT
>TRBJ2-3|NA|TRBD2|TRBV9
ASSVAGTSAYRTQY
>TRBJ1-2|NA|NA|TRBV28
ASSLLPKGNYGYT
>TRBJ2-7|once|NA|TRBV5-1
ASSARDRSSYEQY
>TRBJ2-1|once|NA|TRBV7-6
ASSPPLNEQF
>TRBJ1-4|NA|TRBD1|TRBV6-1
ASSEMDRGTDTGRKLF
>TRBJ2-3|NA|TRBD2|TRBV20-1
SARRLAGNTDTQY
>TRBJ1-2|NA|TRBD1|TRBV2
ASSGFQGAVIGYT
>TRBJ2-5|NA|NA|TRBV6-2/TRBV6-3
ASSYRPGEETQY